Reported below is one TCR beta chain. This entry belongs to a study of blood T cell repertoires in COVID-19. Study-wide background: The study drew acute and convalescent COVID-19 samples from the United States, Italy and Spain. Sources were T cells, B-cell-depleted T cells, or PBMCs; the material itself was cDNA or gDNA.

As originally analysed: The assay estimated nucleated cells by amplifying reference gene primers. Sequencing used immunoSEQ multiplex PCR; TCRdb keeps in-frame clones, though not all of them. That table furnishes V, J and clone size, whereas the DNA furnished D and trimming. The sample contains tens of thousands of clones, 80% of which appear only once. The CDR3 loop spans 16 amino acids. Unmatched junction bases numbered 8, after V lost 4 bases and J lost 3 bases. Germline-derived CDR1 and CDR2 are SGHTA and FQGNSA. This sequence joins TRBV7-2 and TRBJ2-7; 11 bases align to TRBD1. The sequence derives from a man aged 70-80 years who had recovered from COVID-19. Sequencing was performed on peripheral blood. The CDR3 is CASSSTGTGGFYEQYF. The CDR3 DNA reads TGTGCCAGCAGCTCGACCGGGACAGGGGGTTTCTACGAGCAGTACTTC.